Detailed here is one TCR beta chain. Its matching antigen is unknown. The record originates from a study of T-cell memory formation after mild COVID-19. Turning to the study itself: Clustering of TCRs was largely donor specific.

General study findings and limits: Day 15 to 85 contractors were CD4/CD8 balanced; later expanders leaned CD4+. CD4+ contracting clones lay mainly in CM and EM, CD8+ ones in EMRA. Pre-infection memory held some responding clones, suggesting pre-existing cross-reactive T cells responded.

MiXCR was run by TCRdb on the 5' RACE reads, yielding one entry per CDR3 protein. Here the sample spans approximately 150,000 distinct CDR3 sequences, 13% being singletons. The germline V gene has CDR1 LGHNA and CDR2 YSLEER. V was pared by 0 bases and J by 8 bases, with 13 bases between. The CDR3 runs 15 residues. This TCR derives from a man in his late teens or twenties who had mild COVID-19 (a few samples of this study predate the infection). Cell type and time point are not known. The sequencing sample was made of PBMCs or a T cell subset sorted from them (not recorded which). The chain links TRBV4-3 to TRBJ1-4, with D possibly TRBD1 on 6 matching bases. CDR3 DNA: TGCGCCAGCAGCCAAGAGGGGGCAACCAAGGAAAAACTGTTTTTT. It codes for CASSQEGATKEKLFF.